These 32 T cell receptor beta chains share one sample of origin, sequenced in a study of early T cells in non-severe SARS-CoV-2 infection. TCRdb called the 5' RACE reads again in MiXCR, with one record for every CDR3 protein. The sample yields tens of thousands of distinct CDR3 sequences, 10% seen once. Sequences were obtained from whole blood. These receptors all stem from an adult who was a healthcare worker with PCR-confirmed SARS-CoV-2 infection or an uninfected control (not recorded which).

The chain uses TRBV18 and TRBJ2-7; the D call may be TRBD1 or TRBD2 (5 bases each). The V gene's germline CDR1 is KGHSH and CDR2 LQKENI. Trimming took off 4 bases at V and 3 bases at J, with 13 bases between the two ends. This CDR3 region has 14 residues. The CDR3 nucleotides are TGTGCCAGCTCACTAAGGGACCGGATCTACGAGCAGTACTTC. Protein: CASSLRDRIYEQYF.

This clonotype appeared a few times. The J gene is TRBJ2-3, the V gene TRBV20-1; D remains ambiguous. The CDR3 length is 12 residues. Trimming pared 6 bases from V and 0 bases from J, leaving 7 bases between. CDR1 and CDR2 from the germline V gene are DFQATT and SNEGSKA (reference sequence). In DNA form, the CDR3 reads TGCAGTGCCCGCTCCAGCACAGATACGCAGTATTTT. Residues: CSARSSTDTQYF.

This clonotype has at least ten counts. The chain joins TRBV7-2 to TRBJ2-5; 10 bases align to TRBD2. This CDR3 contains 15 residues. The V and J ends lost 4 bases and 3 bases, in that order; junction bases with no gene match: 5. From germline, CDR1 is SGHTA and CDR2 FQGNSA. In nucleotides, the CDR3 is TGTGCCAGCAGCTCTTTGCTAGCGGGAGAAGAGACCCAGTACTTC. Protein product: CASSSLLAGEETQYF.

This clonotype was detected ten times or more. V usage is TRBV7-3 and J usage is TRBJ2-2, with 7 bases fitting TRBD1. The germline gives CDR1 SGHTA, CDR2 FQGTGA. Trimming at V came to 5 bases and at J to 0 bases, leaving 3 bases not matched to a gene. The CDR3 totals 15 residues. This CDR3 reads CASSPQGANTGELFF. As DNA, the CDR3 is TGTGCCAGCAGCCCTCAGGGGGCGAACACCGGGGAGCTGTTTTTT.

This clonotype was seen at least ten times. At one end, the junction sequence differs from germline, possibly due to a read error. The chain employs TRBV20-1 and TRBJ2-2; no definite D call. Germline values: CDR1 DFQATT, CDR2 SNEGSKA (reference sequence). The CDR3 contains 13 residues. CDR3 sequence reads: CSARVLNTGELFF. The CDR3 DNA sequence: TGCAGTGCAAGAGTCCTCAACACCGGGGAGCTGTTTTTT.

The chain couples TRBV7-6 to TRBJ2-3; TRBD2 matches 11 bases. Germline V gene sequence: CDR1 SGHVS, CDR2 FNYEAQ. The CDR3 has 16 residues. V was clipped by 2 bases and J by 1 base; unmatched bases: 2. CDR3 region: CASSLLAGGRTDTQYF. DNA of the CDR3: TGTGCCAGCAGCTTACTAGCGGGGGGACGCACAGATACGCAGTATTTT.

This clonotype was observed a handful of times. This sequence joins TRBV7-3 and TRBJ2-1, with unresolved D. The CDR3 is made up of 10 amino acids. Per germline, CDR1 SGHTA and CDR2 FQGTGA. Trimming pared 5 bases from V and 10 bases from J, leaving 6 bases between. DNA for the CDR3: TGTGCCAGCAGCCGACTGGAGCAGTTCTTC. Residues: CASSRLEQFF.

This clonotype was seen at least ten times. The chain carries TRBV29-1 and TRBJ2-5; TRBD2 matches 7 bases. There are 13 residues in the CDR3. V shed 6 bases and J 6 bases; nucleotides not matched to a gene: 10. Per the germline V gene, CDR1 is SQVTM and CDR2 is ANQGSEA. This chain's CDR3 is CSVRGGSRKTQYF. CDR3 DNA sequence: TGCAGCGTGAGGGGCGGGAGTCGGAAGACCCAGTACTTC.

This clonotype was seen only a few times. This chain joins TRBV28 and TRBJ2-3; no clear D gene. In germline, CDR1 is MDHEN, CDR2 SYDVKM. Trimming cost V 3 bases and J 3 bases, with 7 bases left between them. The CDR3 consists of 13 residues. In DNA form, the CDR3 reads TGTGCCAGCAGTTTCCAGGTTACAGATACGCAGTATTTT. Protein sequence: CASSFQVTDTQYF.

The rearrangement links TRBV29-1 to TRBJ1-1; D gene unclear. Between the trimmed V and J ends, which lost 1 base and 7 bases, there was a span of 7 bases. The CDR3 length is 11 residues. Per germline, CDR1 SQVTM and CDR2 ANQGSEA. The CDR3: CSVEGEVEAFF. Here the CDR3 DNA reads TGCAGCGTTGAAGGCGAGGTTGAAGCTTTCTTT.

This clonotype was seen ten or more times. The chain recombines TRBV12-3 or TRBV12-4 with TRBJ1-1; D gene ambiguous. The CDR3 has 13 residues. Trimming left V 7 bases short and J 1 base short, with 10 bases between. Here the CDR3 reads CASTFSRNTEAFF. The CDR3 DNA reads TGTGCCAGCACTTTCAGCAGGAACACTGAAGCTTTCTTT.

Comments on this clonotype: A much larger clone lies a single base off, so this may be a read error. This chain links TRBV7-8 with TRBJ2-3, with D hard to call. Looked up from germline, CDR1 is SGHVS and CDR2 is FQNEAQ. Trimming stripped 1 base from V and 4 bases from J, with 9 bases between. CDR3 length: 14 residues. The CDR3 spells CASSLGGLSDTQYF. CDR3 bases: TGTGCCAGCAGCTTAGGGGGTCTGTCAGATACGCAGTATTTT.

This clonotype came up many times. The chain is built from TRBV3-1 and TRBJ2-3; 9 bases map to TRBD2. Germline V lookup: CDR1 LGHDT, CDR2 YNNKEL (reference sequence). Germline trimming cut 4 bases from V and 7 bases from J; bases unmatched to any gene: 3. CDR3 size: 13 residues. This CDR3 reads CASSLLAGNTQYF. CDR3 nucleotide sequence: TGTGCCAGCAGCCTTCTAGCGGGAAATACGCAGTATTTT.

This clonotype was detected ten times or more. The rearrangement links TRBV12-3 or TRBV12-4 to TRBJ1-5; a weak D match, TRBD1 (5 bases). The V end lost 3 bases, the J end lost 4 bases, and 10 bases lay between the germline ends. The CDR3 loop spans 14 amino acids. The CDR3 region is CASSFIAGNQPQHF. Written as DNA, the CDR3 is TGTGCCAGCAGTTTTATAGCAGGGAATCAGCCCCAGCATTTT.

This clonotype was counted ten times or more. The gene calls are TRBV12-3 or TRBV12-4 and TRBJ2-1; 13 nucleotides agree with TRBD2. CDR3 length: 14 amino acids. V lost 5 bases, J lost 16 bases, and 11 bases stayed unmatched. CDR3 sequence: CASSGGTGTSGKFF. The CDR3 coding sequence is TGTGCCAGCAGTGGAGGGACCGGGACTAGCGGGAAATTCTTC.

The chain employs TRBV7-3 and TRBJ1-1; D gene uncertain. The germline V and J ends were trimmed by 1 base and 4 bases, with 7 bases remaining between them. CDR3 length: 13 amino acids. The germline gives CDR1 SGHTA, CDR2 FQGTGA. CDR3 sequence: CASSLIGGTEAFF. The CDR3 DNA reads as TGTGCCAGCAGCTTAATTGGTGGCACTGAAGCTTTCTTT.

This clonotype is medium-sized within its sample. The CDR3, as DNA: TGTGCCAGCAGCCCCAGCACAGATACGCAGTATTTT. Translated: CASSPSTDTQYF. The chain has TRBV7-2 and TRBJ2-3; D gene ambiguous. Trimming took off 5 bases at V and 0 bases at J, with 3 bases between the two ends. The CDR3 runs to 12 residues. The V gene's germline CDR1 is SGHTA and CDR2 FQGNSA.

This clonotype showed up many times. The CDR3, as DNA: TGTGCCACCAGCAGTGCCGTCTGGGGCTACACCTTC. Protein: CATSSAVWGYTF. The chain is built from TRBV15 and TRBJ1-2; the D is unclear. From germline, CDR1 is LNHNV and CDR2 YYDKDF (reference sequence). The length of the CDR3 is 12 residues. V lost 3 bases, J lost 8 bases, and 10 bases lay in between.

Only one count was recorded for this clonotype. The chain joins TRBV6-2 or TRBV6-3 to TRBJ1-6; 8 bases match TRBD1. Unmatched junction bases numbered 5, after V lost 3 bases and J lost 10 bases. CDR1 and CDR2 (germline): MNHEY, SVGEGT. This CDR3 comprises 14 residues. The CDR3 sequence: CASSYVRGRSPLHF. The CDR3 DNA is TGTGCCAGCAGTTATGTCAGGGGGCGATCACCCCTCCACTTT.

This clonotype has ten or more counts. The chain couples TRBV29-1 to TRBJ2-1; D is unclear. The CDR3 extends over 13 amino acids. Germline loops: CDR1 SQVTM, CDR2 ANQGSEA. Trimming took 5 bases from V and 0 from J, leaving 8 bases between them. The CDR3 nucleotides read TGCAGCGTTTCCGCTGACTCCTACAATGAGCAGTTCTTC. Protein: CSVSADSYNEQFF.

This clonotype was seen a handful of times. This chain uses TRBV7-2 with TRBJ2-1; a possible D gene is TRBD2 (6 bases). The CDR3 covers 14 residues. V gave up 5 bases and J gave up 6 bases, with 14 bases separating them. CDR1 and CDR2 (germline): SGHTA, FQGNSA. The CDR3 nucleotides are TGTGCCAGCAGCCCCTTTTCGCGGGGCAATGAGCAGTTCTTC. Residues: CASSPFSRGNEQFF.

At least ten counts were recorded for this clonotype. The V gene is TRBV9, the J gene TRBJ2-3; unclear D gene. The CDR3 spans 12 residues. CDR1 is SGDLS and CDR2 is YYNGEE in the germline V gene. Trimming took off 0 bases at V and 5 bases at J, with 4 bases between the two ends. CDR3 in amino acids: CASSVAGDTQYF. The CDR3 nucleotides are TGTGCCAGCAGCGTAGCCGGAGATACGCAGTATTTT.

This clonotype was detected ten times or more. This chain joins TRBV7-2 and TRBJ2-2; TRBD1 is a possible D gene (5 bases). The CDR3 runs 16 residues. Germline V gene sequence: CDR1 SGHTA, CDR2 FQGNSA. Trimming pared 2 bases from V and 1 base from J, leaving 11 bases between. CDR3 coding DNA: TGTGCCAGCAGCTTATCTGGGGCGTTGAACACCGGGGAGCTGTTTTTT. As protein: CASSLSGALNTGELFF.

This clonotype was detected ten times or more. V usage is TRBV15 and J usage is TRBJ2-7; 8 nucleotides line up with TRBD1. The CDR3 covers 15 residues. V lost 4 bases and J lost 4; bases outside the gene matches: 9. The germline V gene encodes CDR1 LNHNV and CDR2 YYDKDF (reference sequence). CDR3 amino acids: CATSISGGASYEQYF. The CDR3 DNA sequence: TGTGCCACCAGCATCTCAGGGGGCGCGAGTTACGAGCAGTACTTC.

This clonotype was seen at least ten times. This rearrangement joins TRBV7-2 to TRBJ2-5; 10 nucleotides match TRBD1. In germline, CDR1 is SGHTA, CDR2 FQGNSA. This CDR3 region has 14 residues. Trimming at V came to 3 bases and at J to 4 bases, leaving 2 bases not matched to a gene. CDR3 residues: CASSLDRGGETQYF. The CDR3 DNA reads as TGTGCCAGCAGCTTGGACAGGGGGGGAGAGACCCAGTACTTC.

This clonotype was observed at least ten times. The rearrangement uses TRBV3-1 and TRBJ2-1, with TRBD2 matching over 14 bases. Germline trimming cut 4 bases from V and 4 bases from J; bases unmatched to any gene: 6. CDR1 and CDR2 from the germline V gene are LGHDT and YNNKEL (reference sequence). The CDR3 length is 17 residues. Here the CDR3 reads CASSPRLAGGYYNEQFF. CDR3 nucleotides: TGTGCCAGCAGCCCCCGACTAGCGGGAGGGTATTACAATGAGCAGTTCTTC.

This clonotype was counted ten times or more. The rearrangement links TRBV12-3 or TRBV12-4 to TRBJ1-3; D gene uncertain. The CDR3 loop spans 13 amino acids. V dropped 3 bases and J dropped 7 bases, with 10 bases sitting between them. CDR3 sequence: CASSFRAVNTIYF. CDR3 DNA: TGTGCCAGCAGTTTCCGGGCCGTGAACACCATATATTTT.

This clonotype was seen a handful of times. V usage is TRBV20-1 and J usage is TRBJ2-5; 7 bases line up with TRBD1. CDR1 is DFQATT, CDR2 SNEGSKA, per germline (reference sequence). Trimming at V came to 7 bases and at J to 5 bases, leaving 7 bases not matched to a gene. The CDR3 consists of 12 residues. CDR3 residues: CSVKGALETQYF. The DNA of the CDR3 is TGCAGTGTTAAGGGGGCGCTTGAGACCCAGTACTTC.

This clonotype was picked up many times. The rearrangement joins TRBV12-3 or TRBV12-4 to TRBJ2-3; 7 nucleotides line up with TRBD1. This CDR3 region has 14 residues. Losses at the gene ends were 6 bases for V and 2 bases for J; bases not matched to a gene: 5. The CDR3 protein is CASSRGYPTDTQYF. DNA of the CDR3: TGTGCCAGCAGCAGGGGGTACCCCACAGATACGCAGTATTTT.

This clonotype was observed at least ten times. CDR3 residues: CASSLRVSGGSTDTQYF. The CDR3 bases are TGTGCCAGCAGCTTAAGGGTGAGCGGGGGGAGCACAGATACGCAGTATTTT. The J gene is TRBJ2-3, the V gene TRBV7-2, with 9 bases fitting TRBD2. The CDR3 loop spans 17 amino acids. In germline, CDR1 is SGHTA, CDR2 FQGNSA. The trim removed 2 bases at V and 0 bases at J, leaving 6 bases unmatched.

The V and J genes are TRBV10-3 and TRBJ2-3, with TRBD2 matching over 7 bases. Unmatched junction bases numbered 11, after V lost 8 bases and J lost 0 bases. The CDR3 length is 16 residues. The germline CDR1 and CDR2 sequences are ENHRY and SYGVKD. The CDR3 DNA reads TGTGCCATCGGAGAGGCTGCGGGAGTGAGCACAGATACGCAGTATTTT. Residues: CAIGEAAGVSTDTQYF.

The chain recombines TRBV2 with TRBJ1-5, with D perhaps matching TRBD1 (5 bases). The CDR3 runs to 15 residues. Germline values: CDR1 SNHLY, CDR2 FYNNEI. Between the trimmed V and J ends, which lost 6 bases and 1 base, there was a span of 13 bases. The CDR3 sequence: CASSMGGVSNQPQHF. For the CDR3, the DNA is TGTGCCAGCAGCATGGGGGGTGTGAGCAATCAGCCCCAGCATTTT. The full variable domain, completed using reference TRBV2 and TRBJ1-5, is EPEVTQTPSHQVTQMGQEVILRCVPISNHLYFYWYRQILGQKVEFLVSFYNNEISEKSEIFDDQFSVERPDGSNFTLKIRSTKLEDSAMYFCASSMGGVSNQPQHFGDGTRLSIL.